The count of the clone carrying this TCR beta chain is one. The source of the sample is a study of blood T cell repertoires in COVID-19. Libraries were prepared by immunoSEQ multiplex PCR; TCRdb keeps only in-frame clonotypes and omits some of them. The sample holds 250,000 to 400,000 clones, roughly 88% seen once. The germline CDR1 and CDR2 sequences are SGHNT and YENEEA. The V segment lost 6 bases and the J segment 5 bases; nucleotides outside the gene matches: 10. CDR3 length equals 15 residues. The sequence derives from a woman aged 25 to 39 with COVID-19, enrolled during active disease. Specimen: peripheral blood. The V and J genes are TRBV11-3 and TRBJ2-1; TRBD2 aligns across 7 bases. The CDR3 bases are TGTGCCAGCAGTACCCCCAGGCTAGCGGACAATGAGCAGTTCTTC. Amino acids: CASSTPRLADNEQFF.